The present entry profiles one T cell receptor beta chain with its context. This sample is drawn from a study of monozygotic twins with inflammatory bowel disease. Germline-derived CDR1 and CDR2 are ENHRY and SYGVKD. This CDR3 spans 12 amino acids. Eight distinct reactions (per sample) were used to make the cDNA. Molecular identifiers with 6-nucleotide sample barcodes were added during cDNA synthesis via template switching. TCRdb reprocessed the 5' RACE reads, with one entry per CDR3 protein and no DNA. This sample contains around 210,000 distinct CDR3 sequences. The source is a human donor with ulcerative colitis or Crohn's disease, or a healthy co-twin of an affected twin (not recorded which). This rearrangement joins TRBV10-3 to TRBJ2-7; there is no DNA to check the TCRdb D call of TRBD1. Sequencing was carried out using blood. The CDR3 is CAIRSGSHEQYF.